This T cell receptor (beta chain) was recorded in a study of blood T cells in healthy people across ages. This clonotype was picked up many times. Its antigen is unidentified. The CDR3 loop spans 14 amino acids. CDR1 is SGHTA and CDR2 is FQGNSA in the germline V gene. Unmatched junction bases numbered 6, after V lost 8 bases and J lost 5 bases. Study-wide results and limits: Strong correlation linked observed beta diversity and percent naive T cells. PBMCs that were unsorted prevented a conclusive naive versus antigen-experienced comparison. Underestimates were what the diversity estimates from one million T cells were considered to be.

Alongside a J-beta primer mix, a sample-barcoded 5' primer served in a second PCR lasting about 7 to 12 cycles. Carrying 12 random nucleotides, a template-switch adaptor labeled each individual cDNA molecule. A single record per CDR3 protein comes from TCRdb applying MiXCR to the 5' RACE reads. The sample has some 900,000 distinct CDR3 sequences, around 30% seen once. Sequenced input: blood. The rearrangement links TRBV7-2 to TRBJ1-4; 9 bases are shared with TRBD1. The receptor comes from an elderly woman in good health. CDR3 residues: CASRGDRVNEKLFF. The CDR3 nucleotides read TGTGCCAGCCGTGGGGACAGGGTGAATGAAAAACTGTTTTTT.